What follows are 18 T cell receptor beta chains derived from one specimen sequenced in a study of cytomegalovirus exposure and HLA in healthy donors. The protocol was immunoSEQ multiplex PCR, while the TCRdb copy is restricted to in-frame clones and leaves out a portion. The table lists around 150,000 clones, under 90% of them singletons, with around 10% in the top ten. What was sequenced was PBMCs. The receptors here all came from a woman aged 18-30 years in good health and CMV-seropositive.

V usage is TRBV28 and J usage is TRBJ1-1, with D perhaps TRBD1 (6 bases). V lost 7 bases and J lost 10, with 25 bases in between. Germline V lookup: CDR1 MDHEN, CDR2 SYDVKM. This CDR3 region has 15 residues. The CDR3 loop is CASIVGQGQNQGAFF. In nucleotides, the CDR3 is TGTGCCAGCATCGTGGGGCAGGGACAAAACCAGGGAGCTTTCTTT.

Only one count was recorded for this clone. The chain joins TRBV5-6 to TRBJ2-7; perhaps TRBD1 as D (6 bases). The CDR3 totals 16 residues. The ends were cut back, 4 bases at V and 2 bases at J, with 19 bases in the middle. From germline, CDR1 is SGHDT and CDR2 YYEEEE. The CDR3 DNA reads as TGTGCCAGCAGCGAGTTAAACAGGGCTTCGGCCTACGAGCAGTACTTC. Its translation: CASSELNRASAYEQYF. The variable domain in full, completed from reference TRBV5-6 and TRBJ2-7, reads DAGVTQSPTHLIKTRGQQVTLRCSPKSGHDTVSWYQQALGQGPQFIFQYYEEEERQRGNFPDRFSGHQFPNYSSELNVNALLLGDSALYLCASSELNRASAYEQYFGPGTRLTVT.

The V and J genes are TRBV25-1 and TRBJ2-1; the match to TRBD1 covers 9 bases. CDR1 MGHDK and CDR2 SYGVNS come from the germline V gene. The CDR3 consists of 16 residues. After removal of 3 bases from V and 8 bases from J, the junction contained 11 bases not matched to a gene. CDR3 region: CASSEPPGQGSYEQFF. The CDR3 DNA is TGTGCCAGCAGTGAGCCCCCGGGACAGGGTTCCTATGAGCAGTTCTTC.

CDR3 sequence reads: CASSLIRTGPSTDTQYF. The CDR3 DNA sequence: TGCGCCAGCAGCTTAATCAGGACAGGTCCGAGCACAGATACGCAGTATTTT. The chain uses TRBV5-1 and TRBJ2-3; 7 bases fit TRBD1. The CDR3 totals 17 residues. J lost 0 bases, V lost 2 bases, and 9 bases had no gene match. Germline lookup yields CDR1 SGHRS and CDR2 YFSETQ.

The V and J genes are TRBV7-9 and TRBJ2-5, with a tentative D call TRBD2 (6 bases). Per germline, CDR1 SEHNR and CDR2 FQNEAQ (reference sequence). This CDR3 comprises 14 residues. The ends were cut back, 1 base at V and 5 bases at J, with 11 bases in the middle. CDR3 region: CASSLVEGRETQYF. CDR3 coding DNA: TGTGCCAGCAGCTTAGTGGAGGGCCGGGAGACCCAGTACTTC. The complete variable domain, with remaining parts taken from reference TRBV7-9 and TRBJ2-5, reads DTGVSQNPRHKITKRGQNVTFRCDPISEHNRLYWYRQTLGQGPEFLTYFQNEAQLEKSRLLSDRFSAERPKGSFSTLEIQRTEQGDSAMYLCASSLVEGRETQYFGPGTRLLVL.

This rearrangement joins TRBV11-2 to TRBJ2-2; D unresolved. Trimming took off 1 base at V and 6 bases at J, with 15 bases between the two ends. Germline V gene sequence: CDR1 SGHAT, CDR2 FQNNGV. This CDR3 has 16 residues. CDR3 bases: TGTGCCAGCAGCTTAGTCACGGGTCTTGTTCCCGGGGAGCTGTTTTTT. As protein: CASSLVTGLVPGELFF.

This chain links TRBV14 with TRBJ2-1; TRBD2 agrees at 8 bases. Germline CDR1 is SGHDN and CDR2 is FVKESK. J was trimmed by 7 bases and V by 0 bases; bases with no gene match: 14. The CDR3 has 18 residues. CDR3 coding DNA: TGTGCCAGCAGCCAAGAGGTATTCGGCGGGAGGACGCTGAATGAGCAGTTCTTC. This encodes CASSQEVFGGRTLNEQFF.

The chain recombines TRBV10-3 with TRBJ2-7; maybe TRBD2 (5 bases). Germline loops: CDR1 ENHRY, CDR2 SYGVKD. Trimming cost V 10 bases and J 0 bases, with 10 bases left between them. The CDR3 has 12 amino acids. Here the CDR3 reads CASRRDSYEQYF. In DNA, the CDR3 is TGTGCCAGCCGACGGGACTCCTACGAGCAGTACTTC.

This clone was counted only a few times. The V call is TRBV6-5, the J call TRBJ1-5; 11 positions agree with TRBD1. This CDR3 region has 15 residues. Germline loops: CDR1 MNHEY, CDR2 SVGAGI. The trim removed 7 bases at V and 1 base at J, leaving 3 bases unmatched. As DNA, the CDR3 is TGTGCCAGCAAAGGGACAGGGGGAAGCAATCAGCCCCAGCATTTT. Translated: CASKGTGGSNQPQHF.

The chain uses TRBV11-2 and TRBJ2-7; 11 nucleotides align to TRBD2. Germline CDR1 SGHAT, CDR2 FQNNGV. CDR3 length equals 15 residues. The trim removed 6 bases at V and 6 bases at J, leaving 10 bases unmatched. The CDR3 coding sequence is TGTGCCAGCAGGCCGCCCGGGACTAGCGGCCGCGAGCAGTACTTC. Translation gives CASRPPGTSGREQYF.

The rearrangement links TRBV6-1 to TRBJ1-3, with D perhaps TRBD1 (5 bases). CDR1 and CDR2 from the germline V gene are MNHNS and SASEGT. V dropped 6 bases and J dropped 4 bases, with 13 bases sitting between them. This CDR3 region has 14 residues. The CDR3: CASRPGVTGNTIYF. CDR3 DNA: TGTGCCAGCAGGCCGGGGGTGACGGGAAACACCATATATTTT.

This chain connects TRBV5-5 to TRBJ2-5; 7 bases line up with TRBD1. V lost 2 bases to trimming and J lost 4 bases; unmatched junction nucleotides: 2. The CDR3 is 13 residues long. The germline gives CDR1 SGHKS, CDR2 YYEKEE (reference sequence). The CDR3 DNA reads TGTGCCAGCAGCTTAGGGGGCGGAGAGACCCAGTACTTC. It specifies CASSLGGGETQYF.

The chain recombines TRBV5-1 with TRBJ2-7; the match to TRBD2 covers 10 bases. CDR1 and CDR2 (germline): SGHRS, YFSETQ. This CDR3 comprises 15 residues. The ends lost 4 bases at V and 2 bases at J; junction bases unmatched: 6. In DNA, the CDR3 is TGCGCCAGCAGCCCGCTAGCGGGAGCCGCCTACGAGCAGTACTTC. Protein: CASSPLAGAAYEQYF. The full variable domain, in which reference TRBV5-1 and TRBJ2-7 provide the parts outside the CDR3, is KAGVTQTPRYLIKTRGQQVTLSCSPISGHRSVSWYQQTPGQGLQFLFEYFSETQRNKGNFPGRFSGRQFSNSRSEMNVSTLELGDSALYLCASSPLAGAAYEQYFGPGTRLTVT.

V gene TRBV5-5 combines with J gene TRBJ2-5, with D tentatively TRBD2 (6 bases). V dropped 3 bases and J dropped 4 bases, with 16 bases sitting between them. The CDR3 has 15 amino acids. Germline-derived CDR1 and CDR2 are SGHKS and YYEKEE (reference sequence). CDR3 in amino acids: CASSSLRDSRETQYF. The CDR3 DNA sequence: TGTGCCAGCAGCTCACTCCGGGACTCGCGAGAGACCCAGTACTTC.

The genes are TRBV19 and TRBJ1-1; D ambiguous. CDR1 is LNHDA and CDR2 is SQIVND in the germline V gene (reference sequence). This CDR3 has 15 amino acids. The V end lost 6 bases, the J end lost 0 bases, and 14 bases lay between the germline ends. The DNA for the CDR3 is TGTGCCAGTAGCCCCATGACGACTTTGAACACTGAAGCTTTCTTT. Translation: CASSPMTTLNTEAFF.

A single count supports this clone. This rearrangement joins TRBV7-2 to TRBJ1-5; D unclear. Germline CDR1 and CDR2: SGHTA and FQGNSA. This CDR3 has 14 amino acids. The V and J ends lost 5 bases and 7 bases respectively, with 15 bases between them. CDR3 protein: CASSGGSMGQPQHF. In nucleotides, the CDR3 is TGTGCCAGCAGCGGAGGGTCTATGGGGCAGCCCCAGCATTTT.

The chain carries TRBV9 and TRBJ1-2; TRBD1 might be the D (6 bases). The CDR3 totals 12 residues. CDR1 SGDLS and CDR2 YYNGEE come from the germline V gene. Deletions cut 2 bases from V and 8 bases from J, with 10 bases between. The CDR3 DNA is TGTGCCAGCAGCGTGGGGGGGACAGGCTACACCTTC. It yields the protein CASSVGGTGYTF.

The chain combines TRBV9 with TRBJ2-2; 10 bases line up with TRBD1. The V and J ends lost 5 bases and 6 bases, in that order; junction bases with no gene match: 7. The CDR3 consists of 15 residues. The germline CDR1 and CDR2 sequences are SGDLS and YYNGEE. The CDR3 loop is CASRGQGSYSGELFF. CDR3 DNA: TGTGCCAGCAGGGGACAGGGGTCCTACTCCGGGGAGCTGTTTTTT.